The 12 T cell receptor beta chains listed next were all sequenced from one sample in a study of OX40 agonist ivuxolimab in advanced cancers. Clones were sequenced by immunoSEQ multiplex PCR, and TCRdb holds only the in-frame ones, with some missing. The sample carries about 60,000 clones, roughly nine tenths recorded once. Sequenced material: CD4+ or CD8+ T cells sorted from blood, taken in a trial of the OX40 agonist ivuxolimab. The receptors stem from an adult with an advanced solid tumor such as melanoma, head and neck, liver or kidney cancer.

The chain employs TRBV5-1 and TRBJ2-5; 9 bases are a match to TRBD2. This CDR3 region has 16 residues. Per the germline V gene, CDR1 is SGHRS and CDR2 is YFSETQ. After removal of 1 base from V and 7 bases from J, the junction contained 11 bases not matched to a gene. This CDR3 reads CASSLSPSGALGTQYF. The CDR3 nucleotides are TGCGCCAGCAGCTTGAGTCCTAGCGGGGCTCTTGGGACCCAGTACTTC.

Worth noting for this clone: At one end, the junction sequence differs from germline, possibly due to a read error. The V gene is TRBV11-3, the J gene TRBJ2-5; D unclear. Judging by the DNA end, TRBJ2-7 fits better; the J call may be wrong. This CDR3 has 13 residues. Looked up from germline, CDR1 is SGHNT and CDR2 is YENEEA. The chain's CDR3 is CASSLDFSSEQYF. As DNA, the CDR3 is TGTGCCAGCAGCTTGGATTTTTCCTCCGAGCAGTACTTC.

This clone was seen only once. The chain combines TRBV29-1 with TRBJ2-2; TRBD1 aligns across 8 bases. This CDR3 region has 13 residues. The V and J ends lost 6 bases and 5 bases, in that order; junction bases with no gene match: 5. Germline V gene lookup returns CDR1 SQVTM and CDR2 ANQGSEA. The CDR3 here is CSVDRGETGELFF. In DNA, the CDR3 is TGCAGCGTCGACAGGGGAGAAACCGGGGAGCTGTTTTTT.

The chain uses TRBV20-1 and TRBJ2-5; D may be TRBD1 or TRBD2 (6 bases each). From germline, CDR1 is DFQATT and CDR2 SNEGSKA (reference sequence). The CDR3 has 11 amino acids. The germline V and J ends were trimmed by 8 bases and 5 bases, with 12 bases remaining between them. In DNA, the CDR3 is TGCAGTCCAAGGGGGGACGAGACCCAGTACTTC. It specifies CSPRGDETQYF.

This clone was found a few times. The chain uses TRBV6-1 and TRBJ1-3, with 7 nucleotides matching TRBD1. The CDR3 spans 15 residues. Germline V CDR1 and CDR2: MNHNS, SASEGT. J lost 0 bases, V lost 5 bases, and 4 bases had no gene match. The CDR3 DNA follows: TGTGCCAGCAGTAATACAGGGGACTCTGGAAACACCATATATTTT. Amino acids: CASSNTGDSGNTIYF.

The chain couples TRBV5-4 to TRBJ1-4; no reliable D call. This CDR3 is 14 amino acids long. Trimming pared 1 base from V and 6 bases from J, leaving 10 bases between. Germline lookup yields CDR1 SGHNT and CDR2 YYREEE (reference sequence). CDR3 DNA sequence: TGTGCCAGCAGCTTGCCGGGAAAGGATGAAAAACTGTTTTTT. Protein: CASSLPGKDEKLFF.

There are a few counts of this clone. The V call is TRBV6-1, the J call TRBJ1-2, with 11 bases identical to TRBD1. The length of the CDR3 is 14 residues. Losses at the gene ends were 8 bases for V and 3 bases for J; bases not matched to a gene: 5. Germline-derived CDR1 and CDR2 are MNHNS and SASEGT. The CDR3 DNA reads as TGTGCCAGCCAGGACAGGGGGCCGGACTATGGCTACACCTTC. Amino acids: CASQDRGPDYGYTF.

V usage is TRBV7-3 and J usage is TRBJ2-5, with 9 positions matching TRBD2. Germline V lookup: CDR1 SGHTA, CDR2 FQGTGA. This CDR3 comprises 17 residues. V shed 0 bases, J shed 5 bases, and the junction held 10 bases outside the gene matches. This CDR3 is CASSLTGVAGVWETQYF. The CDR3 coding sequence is TGTGCCAGCAGCTTAACGGGGGTAGCGGGAGTGTGGGAGACCCAGTACTTC.

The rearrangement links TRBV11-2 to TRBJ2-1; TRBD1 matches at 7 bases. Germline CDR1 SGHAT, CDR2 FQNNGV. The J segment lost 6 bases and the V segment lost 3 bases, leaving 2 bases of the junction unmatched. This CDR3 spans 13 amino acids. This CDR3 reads CASSLAGGNEQFF. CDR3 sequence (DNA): TGTGCCAGCAGCTTGGCAGGGGGCAATGAGCAGTTCTTC.

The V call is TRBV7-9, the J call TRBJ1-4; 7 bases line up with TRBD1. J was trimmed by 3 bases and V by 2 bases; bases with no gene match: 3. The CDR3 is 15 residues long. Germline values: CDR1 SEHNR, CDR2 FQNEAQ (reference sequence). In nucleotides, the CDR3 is TGTGCCAGCAGCTTATGGGGACAGCCTAATGAAAAACTGTTTTTT. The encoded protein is CASSLWGQPNEKLFF.

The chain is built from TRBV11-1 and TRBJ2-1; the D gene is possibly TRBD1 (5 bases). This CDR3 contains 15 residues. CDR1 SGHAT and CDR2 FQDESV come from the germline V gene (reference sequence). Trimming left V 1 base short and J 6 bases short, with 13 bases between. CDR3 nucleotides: TGTGCCAGCAGCTTAGGGGGTGGGGCGCTCAATGAGCAGTTCTTC. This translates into CASSLGGGALNEQFF.

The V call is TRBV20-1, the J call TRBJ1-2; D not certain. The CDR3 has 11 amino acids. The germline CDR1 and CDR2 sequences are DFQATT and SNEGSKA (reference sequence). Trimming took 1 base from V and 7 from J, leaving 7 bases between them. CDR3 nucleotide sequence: TGCAGTGCTAGAGTTATTTCTGGCTACACCTTC. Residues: CSARVISGYTF.